This entry concerns a single T cell receptor beta chain. Antigen unknown. The missing CDR3 end, 3 residues past where the read stops, is filled in from the germline J gene. The CDR3 runs 16 residues. Germline CDR1 and CDR2: MRHNA and SNTAGT. V lost 3 bases to trimming and J lost 2 bases; unmatched junction nucleotides: 5. These data come from a study of T cells in women clearing cervical HPV infection. Study-wide background: Case blood was drawn when the lesion was first found; control blood after infection became undetectable.

Study results and caveats: Repertoire richness, not evenness, was significantly elevated in CIN3+ cases versus controls. Richness plus V gene abundances separated cases from controls with AUC 0.65 to 0.85. TRBV6-7 abundance was lower in cases than controls (around 0.1% versus 0.15%).

The data were produced by immunoSEQ multiplex PCR, yet TCRdb's version contains in-frame clones alone and is incomplete. This sample contains about 31,000 clones. The sequencing sample was made of blood buffy coat. This chain joins TRBV6-4 and TRBJ2-1; 9 nucleotides line up with TRBD2. This receptor was identified in a woman aged 18 to 75 with a cervical HPV16 infection that either progressed to CIN3+ or cleared (not recorded which). Partial CDR3 DNA: TGTGCCAGCAGTGAGGCTAGCGGGGCCACCTACAATGAG. Amino acids: CASSEASGATYNE. From start to end, the CDR3 is CASSEASGATYNEQFF.